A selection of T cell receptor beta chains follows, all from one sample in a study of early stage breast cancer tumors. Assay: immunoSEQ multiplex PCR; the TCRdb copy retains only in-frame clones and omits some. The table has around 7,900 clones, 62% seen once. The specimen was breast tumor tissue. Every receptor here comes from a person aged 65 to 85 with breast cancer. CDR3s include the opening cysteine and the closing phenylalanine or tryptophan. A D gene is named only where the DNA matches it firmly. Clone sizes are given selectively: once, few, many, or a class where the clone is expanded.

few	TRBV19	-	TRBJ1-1	TGTGCCAGTAGTATAGGCGGGGTCACTGAAGCTTTCTTT	CASSIGGVTEAFF
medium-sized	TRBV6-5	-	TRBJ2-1	TGTGCCAGCAGTCCCATGGACTATTACAATGAGCAGTTCTTC	CASSPMDYYNEQFF
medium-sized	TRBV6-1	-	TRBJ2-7	TGTGCCAGCAGGACCGGGGGAAGTTCCGGCGAGCAGTACTTC	CASRTGGSSGEQYF
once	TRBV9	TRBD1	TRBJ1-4	TGTGCCAGCAGCCTATGGGACAGGGATGAAAAACTGTTTTTT	CASSLWDRDEKLFF
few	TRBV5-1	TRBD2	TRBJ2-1	TGCGCCAGCGCTAGCGGTTTGAGCTCCTACAATGAGCAGTTCTTC	CASASGLSSYNEQFF
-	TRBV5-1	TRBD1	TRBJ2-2	TGCGCCAGCAGCCCGGGACAGGCGAACACCGGGGAGCTGTTTTTT	CASSPGQANTGELFF
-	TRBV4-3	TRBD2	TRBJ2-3	TGCGCCAGCAGCCAAGGGGCTAGCGGGGGGGCAGATACGCAGTATTTT	CASSQGASGGADTQYF
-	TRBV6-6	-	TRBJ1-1	TGTGCCAGCAGTTCCAGGGGAGTGGCGGGGAACACTGAAGCTTTCTTT	CASSSRGVAGNTEAFF
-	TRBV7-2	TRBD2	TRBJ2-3	TGTGCCAGCAGCTGGACTAGCGGGGATACGCAGTATTTT	CASSWTSGDTQYF
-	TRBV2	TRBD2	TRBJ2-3	TGTGCCAGCGGACCTCTGGGCGGGGGGGCCGCAGATACGCAGTATTTT	CASGPLGGGAADTQYF
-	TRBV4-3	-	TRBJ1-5	TGCGCCAGCAGCCAAGGGAGAGCGAGCAATCAGCCCCAGCATTTT	CASSQGRASNQPQHF
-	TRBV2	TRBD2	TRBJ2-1	TGTGCCGGGGGACTAGCGGGGACCAGCTCCTACAATGAGCAGTTCTTC	CAGGLAGTSSYNEQFF
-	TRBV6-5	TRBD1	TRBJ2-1	TGTGCCAGTTGTAGGGACAGGGCGGCCAATGAGCAGTTCTTC	CASCRDRAANEQFF
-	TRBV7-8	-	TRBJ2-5	TGTGCCAGCAGCTTTCTCGAGCCCACGACCCAGTACTTC	CASSFLEPTTQYF
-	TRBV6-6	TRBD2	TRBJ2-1	TGTGCCAGCAGTCCCACTCCGGGACTAGTAATCAATGAGCAGTTCTTC	CASSPTPGLVINEQFF
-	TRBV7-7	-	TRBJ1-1	TGTGCCAGCAGCTTAAGAGGGAGCCTTCGCCCTTCGAACACTGAAGCTTTCTTT	CASSLRGSLRPSNTEAFF
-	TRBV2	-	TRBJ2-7	TGTGCCAGCAGTGCCGCGGACGAGCAGTACTTC	CASSAADEQYF
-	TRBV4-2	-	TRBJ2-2	TGTGCCAGCAGCCGCCACCTCAGGGGAACAGAAACACGGACGAACACCGGGGAGCTGTTTTTT	CASSRHLRGTETRTNTGELFF
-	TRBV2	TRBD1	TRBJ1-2	TGTGCCAGCCAAAGGGGACAGGGGGGAGGCTACACCTTC	CASQRGQGGGYTF
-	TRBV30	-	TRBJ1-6	TGTGCCTGGGTCCCGGAGCAAATGAATAATTCACCCCTCCACTTT	CAWVPEQMNNSPLHF
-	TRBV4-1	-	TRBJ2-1	TGCGCCAGCAGCCGCGTCGGGGAGGCCAATGAGCAGTTCTTC	CASSRVGEANEQFF
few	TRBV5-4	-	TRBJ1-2	TGTGCCAGCAGTCCCCAGGGGTCCTATGGCTACACCTTC	CASSPQGSYGYTF
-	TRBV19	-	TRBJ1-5	TGTGCCAGTAGTATAGAAGGACTTAGCAATCAGCCCCAGCATTTT	CASSIEGLSNQPQHF
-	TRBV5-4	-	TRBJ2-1	TGTGCCAGCAGCTCCGAGGGTGAGCAGTTCTTC	CASSSEGEQFF
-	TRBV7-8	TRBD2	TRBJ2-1	TGTGCCAGCAGCGAGGTGGGCGGGGGTCACTCCTACAATGAGCAGTTCTTC	CASSEVGGGHSYNEQFF
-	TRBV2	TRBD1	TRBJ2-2	TGTGCCGGCGCCCTCGGACAGGGAACCGGGGAGCTGTTTTTT	CAGALGQGTGELFF
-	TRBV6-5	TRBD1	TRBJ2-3	TGTGCCAGCTCCTCAGGGACAGGGGACACAGATACGCAGTATTTT	CASSSGTGDTDTQYF
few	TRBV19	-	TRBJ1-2	TGTGCCAGTAAGGTTGAAGGGGGTGCAGGCTACACCTTC	CASKVEGGAGYTF
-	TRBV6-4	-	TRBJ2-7	TGTGCCAGCAGCGCCTCTTTAACGGACGAGCAGTACTTC	CASSASLTDEQYF
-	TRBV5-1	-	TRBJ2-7	TGCGCCAGCAGCTTGGCCGTGTCAGGGTCGGTGTACGAGCAGTACTTC	CASSLAVSGSVYEQYF
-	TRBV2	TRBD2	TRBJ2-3	TGTGCCAGCAGGGTAGCGGGGGGCCCTGCAGATACGCAGTATTTT	CASRVAGGPADTQYF
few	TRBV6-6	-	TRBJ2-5	TGTGCCGTCAGGGGGGTTGGAGAGACCCAGTACTTC	CAVRGVGETQYF
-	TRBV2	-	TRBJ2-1	TGTGCCAGCAGCAGGACCCGAGGGTACAATGAGCAGTTCTTC	CASSRTRGYNEQFF
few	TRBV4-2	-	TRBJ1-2	TGTGCCAGCAGCCACGACAGTGTGTATGGCTACACCTTC	CASSHDSVYGYTF
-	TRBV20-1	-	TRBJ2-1	TGCAGTGGGGCTCACAATGAGCAGTTCTTC	CSGAHNEQFF
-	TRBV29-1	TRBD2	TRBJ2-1	TGCAGCGTGTATCGCGGGGGGGCCGATTATGGGCAGTTCTTC	CSVYRGGADYGQFF
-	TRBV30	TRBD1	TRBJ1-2	TGTGCCCTACAGGGGGTAGGCTACACCTTC	CALQGVGYTF
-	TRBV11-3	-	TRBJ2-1	TGTGCCAGCAGCTTAGTAATGGGGGGCAATGAGCAGTTCTTC	CASSLVMGGNEQFF
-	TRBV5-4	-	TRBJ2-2	TGTGCCAGCAGCTCCTACACCGGGGAGCTGTTTTTT	CASSSYTGELFF
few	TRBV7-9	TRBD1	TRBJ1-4	TGTGCCAGCAGCCCCGGGACAGGGACAGGAGGGTATGAAAAACTGTTTTTT	CASSPGTGTGGYEKLFF
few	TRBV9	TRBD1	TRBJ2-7	TGTGCCAGCAGCGCGCCGGGACAGGGGGTAAAGCAGTACTTC	CASSAPGQGVKQYF
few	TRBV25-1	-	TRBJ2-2	TGTGCCAGCACTGAAACAGGGTTTACCGGGGAGCTGTTTTTT	CASTETGFTGELFF
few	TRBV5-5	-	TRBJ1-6	TGTGCCAGCAGCTTTTGGGGGGAGAGGAATTCACCCCTCCACTTT	CASSFWGERNSPLHF
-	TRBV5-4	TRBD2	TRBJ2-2	TGTGCCAGCAGCTTGGGACTAGCCCAGGTCACCGGGGAGCTGTTTTTT	CASSLGLAQVTGELFF
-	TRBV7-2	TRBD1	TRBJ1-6	TGTGCCAGCAGCTCCCAGGGGGCGCTTGATTCACCCCTCCACTTT	CASSSQGALDSPLHF
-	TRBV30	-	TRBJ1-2	TGTGCCTGGAGTGGTATTTTTATGACTGGGAACTATGGCTACACCTTC	CAWSGIFMTGNYGYTF
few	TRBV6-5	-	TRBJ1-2	TGTGCCAGCAGCCGCAGGGTGGACTATGGCTACACCTTC	CASSRRVDYGYTF
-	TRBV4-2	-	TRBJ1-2	TGTGCCAGCAGCCATCCGCCAGGCTCCTATGGCTACACCTTC	CASSHPPGSYGYTF